Below, 10 T cell receptor beta chains from the same sample are listed, as sequenced in a study of radiotherapy plus CTLA-4 blockade in lung cancer (dated by TCRdb to 2017 to 2018). Libraries were built with the immunoSEQ multiplex PCR assay. TCRdb provides this immuneACCESS table in a form limited to in-frame rearrangements. Some clones are lacking; in checked studies, under half of them reflect an unresolved V gene, and why the rest are absent is not known. This sample holds some 45,000 clones; roughly three quarters were observed only once. The biggest ten clones account for roughly 8% of the sample. Sequencing was performed on peripheral blood, taken from a patient treated with radiotherapy plus ipilimumab. Receptor source: a human donor with non-small cell lung cancer who had stable disease on radiotherapy plus ipilimumab.

The V call is TRBV5-6, the J call TRBJ2-3, with D maybe TRBD2 (6 bases). The CDR3 runs to 17 residues. Looked up from germline, CDR1 is SGHDT and CDR2 is YYEEEE. V lost 0 bases and J 4 bases, leaving 18 bases between the germline ends. The CDR3 sequence: CASSLASGTHSADTQYF. The CDR3 bases are TGTGCCAGCAGCTTGGCCAGTGGGACTCACTCGGCAGATACGCAGTATTTT.

V gene TRBV28 combines with J gene TRBJ1-3; D is undetermined. The CDR3 loop spans 15 amino acids. Trimming took off 8 bases at V and 0 bases at J, with 14 bases between the two ends. CDR1 is MDHEN, CDR2 SYDVKM, per germline. CDR3 amino acids: CASDGLRGSGNTIYF. The DNA of the CDR3 is TGTGCCAGCGATGGGTTGCGGGGCTCTGGAAACACCATATATTTT.

This clone was found a few times. V is TRBV6-5 and J is TRBJ1-5, with TRBD1 matching 7 bases. This CDR3 spans 15 amino acids. Trimming at V came to 7 bases and at J to 3 bases, leaving 9 bases not matched to a gene. Germline-derived CDR1 and CDR2 are MNHEY and SVGAGI. CDR3 coding DNA: TGTGCCAGCAAGAGAGACAGGGTTAACAATCAGCCCCAGCATTTT. Translating gives CASKRDRVNNQPQHF.

This sequence joins TRBV28 and TRBJ1-2, with D unresolved. Trimming shortened V by 6 bases and J by 0 bases, and 14 bases separated the two germline ends. CDR1 is MDHEN and CDR2 is SYDVKM in the germline V gene. There are 15 residues in the CDR3. The CDR3, as DNA: TGTGCCAGCAGCTACATCCTGCTTTCTAACTATGGCTACACCTTC. This translates into CASSYILLSNYGYTF.

Only one count was recorded for this clone. This chain links TRBV7-2 with TRBJ1-1; unclear D gene. Germline V gene sequence: CDR1 SGHTA, CDR2 FQGNSA. The CDR3 spans 14 residues. The V gene lost 0 bases and the J gene lost 5 bases, with 10 bases spanning the gap. The CDR3 loop is CASSLASGRTEAFF. Here the CDR3 DNA reads TGTGCCAGCAGCTTAGCGTCGGGTCGGACTGAAGCTTTCTTT.

This chain connects TRBV7-9 to TRBJ1-3, with a possible D match to TRBD1 (5 bases). The germline V and J ends were trimmed by 1 base and 8 bases, with 18 bases remaining between them. The CDR3 has 16 residues. Germline CDR1 and CDR2: SEHNR and FQNEAQ (reference sequence). In nucleotides, the CDR3 is TGTGCCAGCAGCTTAGTCTTATCGGGTGTGGGGGACACCATATATTTT. Amino acids: CASSLVLSGVGDTIYF.

The V gene is TRBV13, the J gene TRBJ2-5, with 9 bases fitting TRBD1. V gave up 5 bases and J gave up 1 base; unmatched junction bases: 5. This CDR3 has 15 residues. Germline assignment: CDR1 PRHDT and CDR2 FYEKMQ (reference sequence). In DNA, the CDR3 is TGTGCCAGCAGCCTGGGGACAGGGCGCCAAGAGACCCAGTACTTC. It encodes CASSLGTGRQETQYF.

This clone was seen more than once but under ten times. This CDR3 is CASRWEIQAYEQYF. As DNA, the CDR3 is TGCGCCAGCAGATGGGAGATCCAAGCCTACGAGCAGTACTTC. The V gene is TRBV5-1, the J gene TRBJ2-7; weak D call: TRBD2 (5 bases). CDR3 length: 14 residues. Trimming took 5 bases from V and 2 from J, leaving 14 bases between them. From germline, CDR1 is SGHRS and CDR2 YFSETQ.

The gene calls are TRBV6-5 and TRBJ2-3; D is undetermined. The CDR3 consists of 13 residues. V was shortened by 7 bases and J by 8 bases, with 16 bases between the two germline ends. Germline CDR1 is MNHEY and CDR2 is SVGAGI. The DNA for the CDR3 is TGTGCCAGCACCACAGACGCAATTGGTACGCAGTATTTT. Translating gives CASTTDAIGTQYF.

J is TRBJ1-1 and V is TRBV6-5; no clear D. CDR1 and CDR2 from the germline V gene are MNHEY and SVGAGI. V was clipped by 5 bases and J by 7 bases, with 20 bases between them. The CDR3 runs 15 residues. The CDR3 nucleotides are TGTGCCAGCAGTCCCCAAACCCCCGGAACTCTTGAAGCTTTCTTT. The encoded protein is CASSPQTPGTLEAFF.